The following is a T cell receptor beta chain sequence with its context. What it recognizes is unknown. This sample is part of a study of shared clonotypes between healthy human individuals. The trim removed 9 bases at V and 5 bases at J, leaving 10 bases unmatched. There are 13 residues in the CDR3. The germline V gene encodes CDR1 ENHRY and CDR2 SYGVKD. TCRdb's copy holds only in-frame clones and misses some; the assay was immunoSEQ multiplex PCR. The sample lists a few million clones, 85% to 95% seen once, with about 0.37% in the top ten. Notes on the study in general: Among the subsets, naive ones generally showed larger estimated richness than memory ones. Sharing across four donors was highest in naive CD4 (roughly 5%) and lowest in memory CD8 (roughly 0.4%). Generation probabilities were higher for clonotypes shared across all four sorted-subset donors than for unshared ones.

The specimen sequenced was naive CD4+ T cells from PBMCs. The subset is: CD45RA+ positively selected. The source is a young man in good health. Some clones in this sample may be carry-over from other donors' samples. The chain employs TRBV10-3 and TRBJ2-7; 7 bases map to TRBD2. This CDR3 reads CAIAPGGSDEQYF. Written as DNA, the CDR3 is TGTGCCATTGCCCCCGGGGGGAGCGACGAGCAGTACTTC.